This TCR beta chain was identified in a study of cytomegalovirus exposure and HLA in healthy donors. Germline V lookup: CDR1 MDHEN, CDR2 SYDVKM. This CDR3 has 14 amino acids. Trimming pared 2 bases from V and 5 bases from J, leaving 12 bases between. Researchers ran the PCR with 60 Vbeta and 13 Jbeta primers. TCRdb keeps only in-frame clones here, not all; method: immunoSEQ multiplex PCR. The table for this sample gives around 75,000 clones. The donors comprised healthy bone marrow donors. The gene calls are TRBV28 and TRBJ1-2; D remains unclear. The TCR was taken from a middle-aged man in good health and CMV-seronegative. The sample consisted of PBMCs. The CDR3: CASSLTVTTYGYTF. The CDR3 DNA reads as TGTGCCAGCAGTTTAACAGTCACAACTTATGGCTACACCTTC.